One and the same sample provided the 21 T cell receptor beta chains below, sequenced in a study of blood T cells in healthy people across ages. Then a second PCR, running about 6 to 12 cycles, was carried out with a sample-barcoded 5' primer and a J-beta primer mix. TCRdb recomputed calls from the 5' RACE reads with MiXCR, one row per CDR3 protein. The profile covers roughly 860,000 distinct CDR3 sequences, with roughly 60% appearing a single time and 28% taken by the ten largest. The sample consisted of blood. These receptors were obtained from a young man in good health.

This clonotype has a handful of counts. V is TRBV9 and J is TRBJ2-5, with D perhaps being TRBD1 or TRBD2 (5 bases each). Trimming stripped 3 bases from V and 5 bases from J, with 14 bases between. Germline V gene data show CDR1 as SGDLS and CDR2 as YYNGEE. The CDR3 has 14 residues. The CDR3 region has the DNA TGTGCCAGCAGCGATTCCGGGACCTCGGAGACCCAGTACTTC. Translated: CASSDSGTSETQYF.

DNA for the CDR3: TGCGCCAGCAGCCAAGACGAGACAGCATACTACGAGCAGTACTTC. It specifies CASSQDETAYYEQYF. V gene TRBV4-3 combines with J gene TRBJ2-7; weak D call: TRBD1 (5 bases). This CDR3 is 15 amino acids long. Trimming took off 0 bases at V and 3 bases at J, with 12 bases between the two ends. Germline loops: CDR1 LGHNA, CDR2 YSLEER.

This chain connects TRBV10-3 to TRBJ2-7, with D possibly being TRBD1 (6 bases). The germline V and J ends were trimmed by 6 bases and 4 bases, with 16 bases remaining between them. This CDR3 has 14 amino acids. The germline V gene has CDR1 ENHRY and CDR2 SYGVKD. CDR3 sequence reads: CAIRSLGATYEQYF. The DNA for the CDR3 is TGTGCCATCAGGTCCTTGGGGGCAACTTACGAGCAGTACTTC.

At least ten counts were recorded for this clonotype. CDR3: CASSFDRGKSNEQFF. The CDR3 DNA sequence: TGTGCCAGCAGTTTTGACAGGGGTAAAAGCAATGAGCAGTTCTTC. The rearrangement links TRBV7-2 to TRBJ2-1, with TRBD1 identical over 8 bases. V was pared by 6 bases and J by 6 bases, with 10 bases of the junction left unmatched. This CDR3 region has 15 residues. Germline loops: CDR1 SGHTA, CDR2 FQGNSA.

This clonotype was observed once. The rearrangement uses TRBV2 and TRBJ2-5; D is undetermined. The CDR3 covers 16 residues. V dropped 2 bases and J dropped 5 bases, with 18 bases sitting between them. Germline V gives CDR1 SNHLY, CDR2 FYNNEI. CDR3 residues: CASSEYWAAELETQYF. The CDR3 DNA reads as TGTGCCAGCAGTGAATATTGGGCGGCTGAGTTGGAGACCCAGTACTTC.

This CDR3 is CASSQDLPRGAQGDTQYF. The CDR3 DNA reads as TGTGCCAGCAGCCAAGATCTCCCACGGGGGGCTCAGGGAGATACGCAGTATTTT. The chain has TRBV3-1 and TRBJ2-3; TRBD2 might be the D (7 bases). CDR1 is LGHDT, CDR2 YNNKEL, per germline (reference sequence). V lost 0 bases and J lost 5, with 21 bases in between. CDR3 length: 18 residues.

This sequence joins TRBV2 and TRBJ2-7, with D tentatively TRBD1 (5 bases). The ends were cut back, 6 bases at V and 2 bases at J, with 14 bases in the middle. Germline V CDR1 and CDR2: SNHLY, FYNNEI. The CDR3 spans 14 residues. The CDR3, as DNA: TGTGCCAGCAGGATAGAACAGGATACCTACGAGCAGTACTTC. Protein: CASRIEQDTYEQYF.

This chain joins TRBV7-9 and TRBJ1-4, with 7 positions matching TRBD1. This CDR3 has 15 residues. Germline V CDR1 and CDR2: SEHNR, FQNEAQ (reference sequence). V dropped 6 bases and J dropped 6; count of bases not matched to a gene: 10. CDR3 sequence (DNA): TGTGCCAGCAGTAGGCCTCTGGGGACAGATGAAAAACTGTTTTTT. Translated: CASSRPLGTDEKLFF.

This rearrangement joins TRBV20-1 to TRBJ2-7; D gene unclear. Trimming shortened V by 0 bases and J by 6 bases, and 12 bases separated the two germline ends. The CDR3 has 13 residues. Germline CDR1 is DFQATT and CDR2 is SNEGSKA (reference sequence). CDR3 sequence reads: CSARDPSDPEQYF. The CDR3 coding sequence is TGCAGTGCTAGAGATCCCTCAGATCCCGAGCAGTACTTC.

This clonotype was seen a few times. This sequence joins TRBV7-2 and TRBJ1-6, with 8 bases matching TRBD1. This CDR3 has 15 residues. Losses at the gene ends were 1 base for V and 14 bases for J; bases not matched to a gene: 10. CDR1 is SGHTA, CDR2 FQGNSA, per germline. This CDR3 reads CASSLGPPDRETLHF. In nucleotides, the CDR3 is TGTGCCAGCAGCTTAGGACCCCCGGACAGGGAAACCCTCCACTTT.

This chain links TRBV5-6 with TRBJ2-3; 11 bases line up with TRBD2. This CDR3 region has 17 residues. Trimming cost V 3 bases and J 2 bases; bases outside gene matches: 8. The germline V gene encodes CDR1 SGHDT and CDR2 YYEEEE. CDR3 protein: CASSSQGLAEATDTQYF. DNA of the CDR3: TGTGCCAGCAGCTCGCAGGGACTAGCGGAGGCCACAGATACGCAGTATTTT.

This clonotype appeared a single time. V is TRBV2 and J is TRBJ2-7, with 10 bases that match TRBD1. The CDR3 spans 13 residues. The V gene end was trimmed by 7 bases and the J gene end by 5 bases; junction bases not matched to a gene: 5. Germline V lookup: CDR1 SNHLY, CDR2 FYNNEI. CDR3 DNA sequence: TGTGCCAGCACGGACAGGGGGTTCCACGAGCAGTACTTC. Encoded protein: CASTDRGFHEQYF.

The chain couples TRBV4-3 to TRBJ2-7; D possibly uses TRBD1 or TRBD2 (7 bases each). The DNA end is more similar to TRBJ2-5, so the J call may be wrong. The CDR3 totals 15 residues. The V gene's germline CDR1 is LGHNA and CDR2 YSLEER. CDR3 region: CASSQDAAGGATQYF. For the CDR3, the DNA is TGCGCCAGCAGCCAAGATGCGGCAGGGGGGGCGACCCAGTACTTC.

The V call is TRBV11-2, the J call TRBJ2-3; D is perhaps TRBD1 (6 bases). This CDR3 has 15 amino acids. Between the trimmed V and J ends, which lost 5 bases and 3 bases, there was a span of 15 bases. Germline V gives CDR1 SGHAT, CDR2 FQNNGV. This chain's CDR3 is CASSNRVGETDTQYF. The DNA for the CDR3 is TGTGCCAGCAGCAACAGGGTGGGTGAAACAGATACGCAGTATTTT.

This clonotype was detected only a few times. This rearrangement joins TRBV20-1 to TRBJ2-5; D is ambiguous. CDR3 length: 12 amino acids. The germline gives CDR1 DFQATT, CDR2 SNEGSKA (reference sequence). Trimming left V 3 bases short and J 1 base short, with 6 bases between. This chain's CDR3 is CSARPGQETQYF. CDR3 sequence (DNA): TGCAGTGCTAGGCCAGGCCAAGAGACCCAGTACTTC.

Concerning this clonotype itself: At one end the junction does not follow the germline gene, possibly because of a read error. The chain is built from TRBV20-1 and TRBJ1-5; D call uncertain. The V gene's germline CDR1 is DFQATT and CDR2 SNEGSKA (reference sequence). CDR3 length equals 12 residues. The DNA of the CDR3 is TGCAGTGCTAGTCGGCGGAATCAGCCCCGGCATTTT. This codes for CSASRRNQPRHF.

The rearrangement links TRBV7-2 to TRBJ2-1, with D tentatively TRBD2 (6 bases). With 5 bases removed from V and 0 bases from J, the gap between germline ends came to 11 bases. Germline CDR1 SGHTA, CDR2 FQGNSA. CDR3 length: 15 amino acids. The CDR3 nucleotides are TGTGCCAGCAGCGAGGGACTTGGCTCCTACAATGAGCAGTTCTTC. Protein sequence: CASSEGLGSYNEQFF.

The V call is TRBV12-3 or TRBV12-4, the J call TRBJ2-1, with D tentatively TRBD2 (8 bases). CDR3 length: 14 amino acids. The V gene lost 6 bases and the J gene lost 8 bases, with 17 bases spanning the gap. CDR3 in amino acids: CASSPPGGGDEQFF. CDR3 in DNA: TGTGCCAGCAGCCCCCCGGGAGGGGGCGATGAGCAGTTCTTC.

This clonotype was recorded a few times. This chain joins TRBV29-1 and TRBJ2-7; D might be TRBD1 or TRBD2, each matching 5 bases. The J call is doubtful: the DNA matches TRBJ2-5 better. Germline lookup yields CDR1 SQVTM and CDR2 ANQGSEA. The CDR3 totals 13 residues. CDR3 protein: CSAEGPEGETQYF. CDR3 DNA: TGCAGCGCCGAGGGGCCCGAGGGGGAGACCCAGTACTTC.

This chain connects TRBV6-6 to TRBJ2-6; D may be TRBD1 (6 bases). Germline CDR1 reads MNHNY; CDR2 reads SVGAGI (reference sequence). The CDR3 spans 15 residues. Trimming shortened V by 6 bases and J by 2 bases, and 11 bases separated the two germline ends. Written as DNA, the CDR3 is TGTGCCAGCAGGTCCAGGGGTACTGGGGCCAACGTCCTGACTTTC. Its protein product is CASRSRGTGANVLTF.

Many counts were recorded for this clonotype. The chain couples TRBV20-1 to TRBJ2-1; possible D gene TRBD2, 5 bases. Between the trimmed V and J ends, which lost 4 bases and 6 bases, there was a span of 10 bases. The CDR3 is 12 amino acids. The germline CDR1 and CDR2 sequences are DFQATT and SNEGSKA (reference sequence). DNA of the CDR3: TGCAGTGCTATAAGGAGGCTCAATGAGCAGTTCTTC. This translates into CSAIRRLNEQFF.